The rows below give T cell receptor beta chains drawn from one sample of a study of shared clonotypes between healthy human individuals. Clones were sequenced by immunoSEQ multiplex PCR, and TCRdb holds only the in-frame ones, with some missing. Here the sample spans hundreds of thousands of clones, about 92% being singletons. The sample taken for sequencing was naive CD8+ T cells sorted from blood. Source of these receptors: a young man in good health. Both conserved end residues are part of each CDR3. A D gene is named only where the DNA matches it firmly. For some rows the clone size is stated as once, few or many, or as a class when expanded; others skip it.

cdr3_nt cdr3_aa clone_size j_call d_call v_call
TGTGCCAGCAGCTTAGCTGACTCTAGAAGCACAGATACGCAGTATTTT CASSLADSRSTDTQYF . TRBJ2-3 . TRBV11-2
TGTGCCAGCAGCTTCTTCCAGGGGGCGTCTAATGAAAAACTGTTTTTT CASSFFQGASNEKLFF . TRBJ1-4 TRBD1 TRBV5-4
TGTGCCAGCAGCTTGCTGTCTAGGGTCGACGAGCAGTACTTC CASSLLSRVDEQYF . TRBJ2-7 . TRBV5-4
TGTGCCAGCAGCCCGCCGGGTGGTGGCAATCAGCCCCAGCATTTT CASSPPGGGNQPQHF . TRBJ1-5 . TRBV21-1
TGTGCCAGCAGCGTAGCAGTTAATGGGGCGAGTCCTAGCAAAGAGACCCAGTACTTC CASSVAVNGASPSKETQYF . TRBJ2-5 . TRBV9
TGTGCCAGCAGCTTAGAACCAGGGGTCGGGGCCAACGTCCTGACTTTC CASSLEPGVGANVLTF once TRBJ2-6 . TRBV7-8
TGTGCCAGCAGTGGGCTTCAGGGTATGAGCACAGATACGCAGTATTTT CASSGLQGMSTDTQYF . TRBJ2-3 . TRBV27
TGTGCCACCAGCAGAGCTAGGGGGGTTACGGTGGAGCAGTACTTC CATSRARGVTVEQYF . TRBJ2-7 . TRBV15
TGCGCCAGCAGTGGGGGAGTGAACACTGAAGCTTTCTTT CASSGGVNTEAFF . TRBJ1-1 . TRBV10-2
TGTGCCAGTACTGACGGCCGCTACGAGCAGTACTTC CASTDGRYEQYF . TRBJ2-7 . TRBV6-5
TGTGCCAGCAGTTTAATAGAGGGAGTGGATGAGCAGTTCTTC CASSLIEGVDEQFF . TRBJ2-1 . TRBV27
TGTGCCAGCACTAACAGGAGACACTACGAGCAGTACTTC CASTNRRHYEQYF few TRBJ2-7 . TRBV6-1
TGTGCCAGCAGCTCGCAACTCAATGAGCAGTTCTTC CASSSQLNEQFF . TRBJ2-1 . TRBV7-9
TGTGCCAGCAGCTTAGGAGCTCTAGCGGGGATTAACACCGGGGAGCTGTTTTTT CASSLGALAGINTGELFF once TRBJ2-2 TRBD2 TRBV11-2
TGTGCCAGCAGCCAAGTCCGGGCCTACAATGAGCAGTTCTTC CASSQVRAYNEQFF . TRBJ2-1 . TRBV14
TGTGCCAGCAGCACTAGACAGGGCAAAAACACCGGGGAGCTGTTTTTT CASSTRQGKNTGELFF . TRBJ2-2 TRBD1 TRBV7-9
TGTGCCAGCAGCTGGACAGACCAGATAAACATTCAGTACTTC CASSWTDQINIQYF once TRBJ2-4 . TRBV5-6
TGTGCCAGCAGCTTACTTGACCGATCGAACACTGAAGCTTTCTTT CASSLLDRSNTEAFF . TRBJ1-1 . TRBV7-2
TGCGCCAGCAGCCATCGCGGACAGGGAAATCAGCCCCAGCATTTT CASSHRGQGNQPQHF few TRBJ1-5 TRBD1 TRBV4-1
TGTGCCTGGAGTCTCAGGGGCGGGAGTTGCAATGAGCAGTTCTTC CAWSLRGGSCNEQFF . TRBJ2-1 . TRBV30
TGTGCCAGCAGCTTAGCATTTTTTGGGGACTCTTCTTCCAATGAGCAGTTCTTC CASSLAFFGDSSSNEQFF . TRBJ2-1 . TRBV11-3
TGTGCCAGTAGTAAGCCCGGGCCTAGCCAATACGAGCAGTACTTC CASSKPGPSQYEQYF few TRBJ2-7 . TRBV19
TGTGCCAGTAGTAGGGGGAACACTGAAGCTTTCTTT CASSRGNTEAFF . TRBJ1-1 . TRBV19
TGCGCCAGCAGCTTGGGGTTGGATGAGCAGTTCTTC CASSLGLDEQFF . TRBJ2-1 . TRBV5-1
TGTGCCAGAAGTTCCGGACAGGGGGCCGGGGAGCTGTTTTTT CARSSGQGAGELFF few TRBJ2-2 TRBD1 TRBV5-3
TGTGCCAGCAAAAGCCTAGACACCGGGGAGCTGTTTTTT CASKSLDTGELFF . TRBJ2-2 . TRBV27
TGTGCCAGCAGCTTAGTAGCTAGCGGAACCTACAATGAGCAGTTCTTC CASSLVASGTYNEQFF once TRBJ2-1 TRBD2 TRBV11-2
TGTGCCAGCAGTACAAACGGGGAGCTGTTTTTT CASSTNGELFF . TRBJ2-2 . TRBV9
TGTGCCAGCAGTTTCTCCGGGACCAACGTCTACGAGCAGTACTTC CASSFSGTNVYEQYF . TRBJ2-7 . TRBV27
TGTGCCAGCAGCTTAGTGGGACAGGGGCCTCTTAATGAAAAACTGTTTTTT CASSLVGQGPLNEKLFF . TRBJ1-4 TRBD1 TRBV7-9
TGTGCCAGCCCGGACAGGGGAAAGACCCAGTACTTC CASPDRGKTQYF . TRBJ2-5 TRBD1 TRBV2
TGTGCCAGTAGCCCCCCCCCTAGCGTCCTAACCTCCTACAATGAGCAGTTCTTC CASSPPPSVLTSYNEQFF . TRBJ2-1 . TRBV19
TGTGCCAGCAGCTTGTGGGACAGGGGCGAGCAGTACTTC CASSLWDRGEQYF . TRBJ2-7 TRBD1 TRBV5-8
TGCGCCAGCAGTGCTGGGACGGATTACGAGCAGTACTTC CASSAGTDYEQYF . TRBJ2-7 . TRBV10-1
TGTGCCAGCAGCTTACAGGGGGTGACCGGGGAGCTGTTTTTT CASSLQGVTGELFF . TRBJ2-2 TRBD1 TRBV11-3
TGTGCCTGGTCAGGAAGGGGACCCTACGAGCAGTACTTC CAWSGRGPYEQYF medium-sized TRBJ2-7 . TRBV30
TGTGCCAGCAGTTCCGGCGGGACTACAGTCGAGCAGTACTTC CASSSGGTTVEQYF once TRBJ2-7 TRBD2 TRBV6-5
TGCGCCAGCAGCCCGAGGGAACGGGGGCCCAGCACAGATACGCAGTATTTT CASSPRERGPSTDTQYF . TRBJ2-3 . TRBV4-1
TGTGCCACCAGCATCAGCAACTCATCCCCAGATACGCAGTATTTT CATSISNSSPDTQYF . TRBJ2-3 . TRBV15
TGCGCCAGCAGCCAAGATTGGGGTCCCATGAATCAGCCCCAGCATTTT CASSQDWGPMNQPQHF . TRBJ1-5 . TRBV4-1
TGTGCCTGGAGTGAGCCCGGGGAGCTGTTTTTT CAWSEPGELFF . TRBJ2-2 . TRBV30
TGTGCCAGCAGTTACTCGAACAGCGGGAGAGGCAATGAGCAGTTCTTC CASSYSNSGRGNEQFF . TRBJ2-1 TRBD2 TRBV6-7
TGTGCCAGCAGCGTAGAGGGCAGTCGCTCCTACGAGCAGTACTTC CASSVEGSRSYEQYF . TRBJ2-7 . TRBV9
TGTGCCAGCAGCTTAGCGCCGGGAGCGGGAGGGCCGGACGAGCAGTACTTC CASSLAPGAGGPDEQYF . TRBJ2-7 TRBD2 TRBV7-2
TGTGCCAGCAACCCCGCGGAGCCTTTCACAGATACGCAGTATTTT CASNPAEPFTDTQYF . TRBJ2-3 . TRBV27
TGCGCCAGCAGCCAAGATTGGGTGACAGAGCAGTACTTC CASSQDWVTEQYF . TRBJ2-7 . TRBV4-1
TGTGCCAGCAGGAACAGGGATATCTACGAGCAGTACTTC CASRNRDIYEQYF few TRBJ2-7 . TRBV27
TGTGCCTGGAGTGTAGGGGTTGGGGCCAACGTCCTGACTTTC CAWSVGVGANVLTF once TRBJ2-6 . TRBV30
TGTGCCAGCAGCGTAGGACAGGGTGGCTACGAGCAGTACTTC CASSVGQGGYEQYF . TRBJ2-7 TRBD1 TRBV9
TGTGCCAGTAGTTTCGGGACCCCGGAATACGAGCAGTACTTC CASSFGTPEYEQYF . TRBJ2-7 . TRBV19
TGTGCCAGCGTGCAGGGCACAGATACGCAGTATTTT CASVQGTDTQYF . TRBJ2-3 . TRBV21-1
TGTGCCAGCAGCCACCCGACAGGGGGCGAATACGAGCAGTACTTC CASSHPTGGEYEQYF . TRBJ2-7 TRBD1 TRBV4-2
TGTGCCAGCAGTGCCGTAGCGGGAGGGCTCACCACACTACCCTACGAGCAGTACTTC CASSAVAGGLTTLPYEQYF . TRBJ2-7 TRBD2 TRBV6-1